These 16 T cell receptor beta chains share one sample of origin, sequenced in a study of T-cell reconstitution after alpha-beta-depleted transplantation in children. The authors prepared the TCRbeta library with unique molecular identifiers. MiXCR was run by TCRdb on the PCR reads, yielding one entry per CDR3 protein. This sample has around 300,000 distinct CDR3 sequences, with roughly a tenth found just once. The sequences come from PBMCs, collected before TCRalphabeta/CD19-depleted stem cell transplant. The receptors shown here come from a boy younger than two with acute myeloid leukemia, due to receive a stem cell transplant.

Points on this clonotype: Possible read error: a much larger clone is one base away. This CDR3 is CCAHRTGGDLFGEKLFF. The CDR3 DNA is TGCTGTGCTCACCGGACAGGGGGCGATCTTTTTGGTGAAAAACTGTTTTTT. V usage is TRBV20-1 and J usage is TRBJ1-4; 11 bases agree with TRBD1. Germline V gene lookup returns CDR1 DFQATT and CDR2 SNEGSKA (reference sequence). The CDR3 consists of 17 residues.

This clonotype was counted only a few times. The CDR3 sequence: CASSGWGSGLVGSGANVLTF. The DNA for the CDR3 is TGTGCCAGCTCGGGTTGGGGTTCGGGACTAGTTGGCTCTGGGGCCAACGTCCTGACTTTC. The chain combines TRBV25-1 with TRBJ2-6; 8 nucleotides match TRBD2. Germline values: CDR1 MGHDK, CDR2 SYGVNS. Losses at the gene ends were 8 bases for V and 0 bases for J; bases not matched to a gene: 18. CDR3 length: 20 amino acids. The whole variable domain, filled in from reference TRBV25-1 and TRBJ2-6, reads EADIYQTPRYLVIGTGKKITLECSQTMGHDKMYWYQQDPGMELHLIHYSYGVNSTEKGDLSSESTVSRIRTEHFPLTLESARPSHTSQYLCASSGWGSGLVGSGANVLTFGAGSRLTVL.

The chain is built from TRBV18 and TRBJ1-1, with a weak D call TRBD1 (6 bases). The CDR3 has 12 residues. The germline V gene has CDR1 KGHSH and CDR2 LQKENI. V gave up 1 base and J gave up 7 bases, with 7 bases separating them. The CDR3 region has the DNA TGTGCCAGCTCACCACGACAGGTTGAAGCTTTCTTT. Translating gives CASSPRQVEAFF.

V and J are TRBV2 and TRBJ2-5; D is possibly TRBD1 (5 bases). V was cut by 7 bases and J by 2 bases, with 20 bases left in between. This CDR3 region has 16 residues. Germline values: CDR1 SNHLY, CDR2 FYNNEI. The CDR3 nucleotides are TGTGCCAGCAATGCCGACCCAACGACAGAACAAGAGACCCAGTACTTC. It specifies CASNADPTTEQETQYF.

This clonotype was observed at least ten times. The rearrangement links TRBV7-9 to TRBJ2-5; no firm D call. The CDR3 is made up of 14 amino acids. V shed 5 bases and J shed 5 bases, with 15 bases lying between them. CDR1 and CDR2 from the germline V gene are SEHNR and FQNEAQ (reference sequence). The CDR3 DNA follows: TGTGCCAGCAGCCACGATCTGGGCGCGGAGACCCAGTACTTC. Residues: CASSHDLGAETQYF. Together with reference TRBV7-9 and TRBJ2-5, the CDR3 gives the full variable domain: DTGVSQNPRHKITKRGQNVTFRCDPISEHNRLYWYRQTLGQGPEFLTYFQNEAQLEKSRLLSDRFSAERPKGSFSTLEIQRTEQGDSAMYLCASSHDLGAETQYFGPGTRLLVL.

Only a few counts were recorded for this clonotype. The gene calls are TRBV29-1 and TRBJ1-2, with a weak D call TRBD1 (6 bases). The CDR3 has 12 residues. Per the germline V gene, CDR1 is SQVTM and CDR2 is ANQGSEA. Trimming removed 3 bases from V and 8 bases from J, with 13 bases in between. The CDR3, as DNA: TGCAGCGTTGATGGGGGGCAGGACGGCTACACCTTC. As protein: CSVDGGQDGYTF.

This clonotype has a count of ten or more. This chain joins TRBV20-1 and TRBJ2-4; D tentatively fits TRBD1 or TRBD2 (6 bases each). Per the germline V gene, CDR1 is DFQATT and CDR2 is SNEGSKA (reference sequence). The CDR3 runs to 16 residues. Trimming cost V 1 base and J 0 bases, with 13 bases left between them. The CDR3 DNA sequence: TGCAGTGCTAGAGTGGCAGGGGACTTAGCCAAAAACATTCAGTACTTC. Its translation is CSARVAGDLAKNIQYF.

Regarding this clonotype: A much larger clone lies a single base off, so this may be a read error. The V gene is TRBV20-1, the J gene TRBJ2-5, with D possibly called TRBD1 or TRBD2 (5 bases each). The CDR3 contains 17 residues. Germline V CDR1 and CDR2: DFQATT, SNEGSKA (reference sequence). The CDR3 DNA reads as TGCTGTGGGACCCCCACTATACCCGAAAGGGCGGAGCTTACCCAGTACTTC. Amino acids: CCGTPTIPERAELTQYF.

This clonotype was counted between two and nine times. The CDR3 nucleotides read TGTGCCAGCAGACCCGATAACACCGGGGAGCTGTTTTTT. This translates into CASRPDNTGELFF. The chain uses TRBV5-8 and TRBJ2-2; D gene unclear. V was clipped by 5 bases and J by 2 bases, with 7 bases between them. This CDR3 is built from 13 residues. Germline V CDR1 and CDR2: SGHTS, YDEGEE.

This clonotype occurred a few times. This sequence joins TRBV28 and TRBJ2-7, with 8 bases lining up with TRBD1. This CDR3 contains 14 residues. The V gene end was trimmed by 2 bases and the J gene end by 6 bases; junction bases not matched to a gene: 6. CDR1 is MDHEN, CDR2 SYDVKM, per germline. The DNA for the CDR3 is TGTGCCAGCAGTTTAGGAGGGACAGGCGCCGAGCAGTACTTC. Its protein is CASSLGGTGAEQYF.

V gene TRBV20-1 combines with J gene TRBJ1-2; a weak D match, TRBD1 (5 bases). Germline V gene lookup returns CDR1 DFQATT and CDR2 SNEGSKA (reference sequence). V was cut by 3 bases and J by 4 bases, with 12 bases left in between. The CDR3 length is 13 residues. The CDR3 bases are TGCAGTGCTAGGGGGCACGGACTCTATGGCTACACCTTC. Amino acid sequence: CSARGHGLYGYTF.

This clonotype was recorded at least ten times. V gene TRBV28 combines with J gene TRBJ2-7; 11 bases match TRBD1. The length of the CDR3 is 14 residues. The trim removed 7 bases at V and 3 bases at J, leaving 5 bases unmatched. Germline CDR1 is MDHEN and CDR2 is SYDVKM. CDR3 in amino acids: CASTRTGGYYEQYF. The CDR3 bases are TGTGCCAGCACCCGGACAGGGGGCTACTACGAGCAGTACTTC.

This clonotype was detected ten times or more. The CDR3 DNA is TGTGCCAGCAGCCCTCTGGGCGGGAGGGACAATGAGCAGTTCTTC. Its translation is CASSPLGGRDNEQFF. The chain uses TRBV7-3 and TRBJ2-1; TRBD2 matches 9 bases. V gave up 5 bases and J gave up 5 bases; unmatched junction bases: 7. CDR3 length: 15 amino acids. Germline values: CDR1 SGHTA, CDR2 FQGTGA.

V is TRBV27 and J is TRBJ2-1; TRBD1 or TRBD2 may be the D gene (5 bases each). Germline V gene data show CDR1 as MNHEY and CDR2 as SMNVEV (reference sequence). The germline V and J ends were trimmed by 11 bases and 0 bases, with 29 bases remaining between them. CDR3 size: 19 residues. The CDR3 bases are TGTGCCTTCAGTTTGGCGGGTCGGGGCCTTCAGAGCTCCTACAATGAGCAGTTCTTC. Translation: CAFSLAGRGLQSSYNEQFF.

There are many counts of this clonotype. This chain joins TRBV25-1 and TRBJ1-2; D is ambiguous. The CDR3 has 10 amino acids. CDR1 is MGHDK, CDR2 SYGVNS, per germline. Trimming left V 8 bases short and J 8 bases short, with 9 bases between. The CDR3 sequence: CASGSVGYTF. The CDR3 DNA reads TGTGCCAGCGGGAGTGTGGGCTACACCTTC.

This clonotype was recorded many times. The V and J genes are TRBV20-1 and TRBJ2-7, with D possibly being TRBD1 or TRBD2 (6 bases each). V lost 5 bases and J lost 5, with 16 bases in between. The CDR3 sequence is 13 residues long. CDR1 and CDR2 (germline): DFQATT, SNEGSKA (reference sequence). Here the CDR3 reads CSALVLRGDEQYF. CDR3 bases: TGCAGTGCTTTGGTCCTAAGGGGGGACGAGCAGTACTTC.